The 8 T cell receptor beta chains given below trace back to one sample, sequenced in a study of shared clonotypes between healthy human individuals (dated by TCRdb to between 2020 and 2021). CD8 naive samples consisted of CD45RO-negative cells that were positively selected for CCR7, yielding a CD45RA+CCR7+ population without TemRA cells. Receptor amplification or capture employed the immunoSEQ multiplex PCR assay. TCRdb retrieved this table from immuneACCESS and kept in-frame rearrangements only. Not all clones are present; in checked studies, unresolved V genes account for under half, and no reason is known for the remainder. This sample holds roughly 1,800,000 clones; about 95% were observed only once. The top ten hold 1% to 1.5% of the sample. Sequencing was performed on naive CD8+ T cells sorted from blood. The sample's cell subset or site, from its label and the paper: CD45RA+CCR7+. The receptor set was obtained from a man younger than 35 in good health.

The rearrangement uses TRBV5-4 and TRBJ2-2, with TRBD2 matching over 11 bases. The CDR3 is made up of 15 amino acids. Germline V CDR1 and CDR2: SGHNT, YYREEE (reference sequence). V lost 2 bases to trimming and J lost 3 bases; unmatched junction nucleotides: 0. The CDR3 reads CASSLLAGDTGELFF. Here the CDR3 DNA reads TGTGCCAGCAGCTTACTAGCGGGAGACACCGGGGAGCTGTTTTTT.

This rearrangement joins TRBV30 to TRBJ1-5, with TRBD1 matching over 7 bases. The germline CDR1 and CDR2 sequences are GTSNPN and SVGIG (reference sequence). The J segment lost 2 bases and the V segment lost 2 bases, leaving 6 bases of the junction unmatched. This CDR3 comprises 15 residues. Written as DNA, the CDR3 is TGTGCCTGGAGTCCACAGGGGTCCGGCAATCAGCCCCAGCATTTT. It yields the protein CAWSPQGSGNQPQHF.

The J gene is TRBJ1-2, the V gene TRBV9; 11 positions agree with TRBD1. With 0 bases clipped from V and 4 bases from J, the junction kept 8 bases outside the gene matches. The CDR3 has 17 amino acids. Germline V gene data show CDR1 as SGDLS and CDR2 as YYNGEE. CDR3 amino acids: CASSVAPKDRGPYGYTF. The CDR3 bases are TGTGCCAGCAGCGTAGCCCCTAAGGACAGGGGGCCCTATGGCTACACCTTC.

This chain uses TRBV5-6 with TRBJ2-7, with 9 bases identical to TRBD2. Trimming at V came to 1 base and at J to 4 bases, leaving 3 bases not matched to a gene. Germline CDR1 and CDR2: SGHDT and YYEEEE. The length of the CDR3 is 14 residues. CDR3 residues: CASSLISGRYEQYF. In nucleotides, the CDR3 is TGTGCCAGCAGCTTGATTAGCGGGAGATACGAGCAGTACTTC.

A remark on this clone: The sample holds other DNA sequences that translate to the same CDR3. The J gene is TRBJ2-7, the V gene TRBV30; D is perhaps TRBD2 (6 bases). V dropped 0 bases and J dropped 4 bases, with 7 bases sitting between them. Germline CDR1 reads GTSNPN; CDR2 reads SVGIG (reference sequence). CDR3 length: 12 amino acids. Here the CDR3 reads CAWSVGGYEQYF. The CDR3 nucleotides read TGTGCCTGGAGTGTCGGGGGTTACGAGCAGTACTTC.

This chain links TRBV25-1 with TRBJ1-6; D uncertain. V was clipped by 2 bases and J by 2 bases, with 13 bases between them. The CDR3 extends over 17 amino acids. Germline V gene lookup returns CDR1 MGHDK and CDR2 SYGVNS. CDR3: CASSEPPSGPYNSPLHF. The CDR3 DNA reads as TGTGCCAGCAGTGAACCCCCCAGTGGCCCCTATAATTCACCCCTCCACTTT.

The rearrangement joins TRBV2 to TRBJ2-1, with a weak D call TRBD1 (5 bases). Trimming took off 6 bases at V and 15 bases at J, with 24 bases between the two ends. Germline V gene sequence: CDR1 SNHLY, CDR2 FYNNEI. The CDR3 spans 14 residues. The CDR3 DNA follows: TGTGCCAGCAGATATCCCGAAGGGGCAGGGTCTGCGTTCTTC. Protein: CASRYPEGAGSAFF.

The chain uses TRBV4-3 and TRBJ1-2; possibly TRBD1 for D (6 bases). The CDR3 runs to 16 residues. The V gene lost 0 bases and the J gene lost 4 bases, with 15 bases spanning the gap. From germline, CDR1 is LGHNA and CDR2 YSLEER. The CDR3 nucleotides are TGCGCCAGCAGCCAAGATCTAAGGGGGTTCGTCTATGGCTACACCTTC. Residues: CASSQDLRGFVYGYTF.